This T cell receptor (beta chain) was found in a study of T cell responses to AZD1222 COVID-19 vaccine. This CDR3 is built from 11 residues. The ends were cut back, 6 bases at V and 6 bases at J, with 9 bases in the middle. CDR1 and CDR2 from the germline V gene are SEHNR and FQNEAQ (reference sequence). As to this clone: As yet, its antigen is unknown.

Assay used: immunoSEQ multiplex PCR; TCRdb lists only in-frame clones, some missing. The sample has about 200,000 clones, around 94% seen once. Study-level points and caveats: The reported proportion of spike-specific TCRs targeting unmutated variant regions was nearly half.

The V call is TRBV7-9, the J call TRBJ2-7, with D possibly TRBD2 on 5 matching bases. This specimen consisted of peripheral blood, obtained 28 days after the second dose of the MenACWY control vaccine. This TCR was recovered from an adult who received the MenACWY meningococcal vaccine as a control. The CDR3 DNA reads TGTGCCAGCAGTCCTGGGAGCGAGCAGTACTTC. Its translation: CASSPGSEQYF.